This T cell receptor (beta chain) was observed in a study of CD8 T cell repertoires and HIV-1 epitope variants. Overall study: The baseline condition was 1M T cells left uncultured.

As regards this clone: As yet, its antigen is unknown.

V was trimmed by 5 bases and J by 8 bases, leaving 13 bases between them. Germline V CDR1 and CDR2: SEHNR, FQNEAQ (reference sequence). The CDR3 sequence is 13 residues long. The repertoire was sequenced with immunoSEQ multiplex PCR; TCRdb's copy has only in-frame clones and lacks some. The repertoire has approximately 5,000 clones, over 60% of them found once; the top ten carry over 35%. V gene TRBV7-9 combines with J gene TRBJ2-1; D is perhaps TRBD2 (5 bases). This clonotype was obtained from a male donor with HIV. The sequenced sample was cultured CD8+ T cells derived from PBMCs. The CDR3 sequence is CASSPGSADEQFF. The CDR3 nucleotides are TGTGCCAGCAGCCCTGGATCAGCGGATGAGCAGTTCTTC.